The 17 T cell receptor beta chains given below trace back to one sample, sequenced in a study of cytomegalovirus exposure and HLA in healthy donors. The primer mix had 60 Vbeta and 13 Jbeta primers. Using immunoSEQ multiplex PCR, the repertoire was profiled, and TCRdb retains in-frame clones only, with some absent. The profile shows 150,000 or so clones, 68% of them singletons. The specimen was PBMCs. The receptors derive from a man aged 25-45 years in good health and CMV-seropositive.

V and J are TRBV6-1 and TRBJ1-1; the match to TRBD1 covers 9 bases. The CDR3 spans 13 residues. CDR1 is MNHNS and CDR2 is SASEGT in the germline V gene. Trimming cost V 6 bases and J 5 bases; bases outside gene matches: 4. The CDR3 DNA follows: TGTGCCAGCAGACAGGGGGCAGGTACTGAAGCTTTCTTT. Translated: CASRQGAGTEAFF.

Note on this clone: Other DNA variants within this sample encode the same CDR3. This chain links TRBV5-1 with TRBJ1-1, with a tentative D call TRBD1 (6 bases). CDR1 and CDR2 from the germline V gene are SGHRS and YFSETQ. V was trimmed by 1 base and J by 0 bases, leaving 7 bases between them. This CDR3 is built from 14 residues. The CDR3 bases are TGCGCCAGCAGCTTGCAGGGGATGAACACTGAAGCTTTCTTT. This translates into CASSLQGMNTEAFF. The full variable domain, completed using reference TRBV5-1 and TRBJ1-1, is KAGVTQTPRYLIKTRGQQVTLSCSPISGHRSVSWYQQTPGQGLQFLFEYFSETQRNKGNFPGRFSGRQFSNSRSEMNVSTLELGDSALYLCASSLQGMNTEAFFGQGTRLTVV.

This chain uses TRBV7-9 with TRBJ2-2; D not certain. The ends were cut back, 1 base at V and 3 bases at J, with 6 bases in the middle. The CDR3 spans 14 residues. Germline V gene sequence: CDR1 SEHNR, CDR2 FQNEAQ (reference sequence). In DNA, the CDR3 is TGTGCCAGCAGCTTAGATGGCTACACCGGGGAGCTGTTTTTT. It codes for CASSLDGYTGELFF.

Only one count was recorded for this clone. The V and J genes are TRBV5-1 and TRBJ2-3, with D possibly TRBD2 on 6 matching bases. This CDR3 spans 15 amino acids. Germline V gene lookup returns CDR1 SGHRS and CDR2 YFSETQ. Trimming shortened V by 4 bases and J by 3 bases, and 15 bases separated the two germline ends. The chain's CDR3 is CASSPRGSGTDTQYF. CDR3 coding DNA: TGCGCCAGCAGCCCGCGGGGTAGCGGAACAGATACGCAGTATTTT.

The chain has TRBV7-6 and TRBJ2-5; D perhaps matches TRBD1 (6 bases). Germline CDR1 SGHVS, CDR2 FNYEAQ. The V gene lost 4 bases and the J gene lost 5 bases, with 20 bases spanning the gap. The CDR3 loop spans 16 amino acids. The CDR3 coding sequence is TGTGCCAGCAGCTCGCCGACAGGAACCTCCGGTGAGACCCAGTACTTC. It codes for CASSSPTGTSGETQYF.

This clone was detected only a few times. The rearrangement joins TRBV5-5 to TRBJ2-7, with 8 bases matching TRBD1. CDR1 is SGHKS, CDR2 YYEKEE, per germline (reference sequence). V dropped 3 bases and J dropped 3; count of bases not matched to a gene: 8. The CDR3 length is 15 residues. The CDR3 loop reads CASSSDYRGIYEQYF. In DNA form, the CDR3 reads TGTGCCAGCAGCTCGGACTACAGGGGGATCTACGAGCAGTACTTC.

This clone was observed a few times. V usage is TRBV18 and J usage is TRBJ2-2; perhaps TRBD1 as D (5 bases). Trimming cost V 3 bases and J 9 bases, with 14 bases left between them. This CDR3 has 14 residues. Germline values: CDR1 KGHSH, CDR2 LQKENI. The CDR3 here is CASSPLLQGRELFF. The CDR3 coding sequence is TGTGCCAGCTCACCCCTCCTCCAGGGCCGGGAGCTGTTTTTT.

The rearrangement uses TRBV2 and TRBJ2-7, with D perhaps TRBD1 (5 bases). CDR3 length: 14 amino acids. V gave up 10 bases and J gave up 2 bases, with 18 bases separating them. Germline V gives CDR1 SNHLY, CDR2 FYNNEI. This chain's CDR3 is CATRSRAGTYEQYF. The CDR3 DNA sequence: TGTGCCACACGCTCAAGGGCAGGGACCTACGAGCAGTACTTC.

The chain is built from TRBV5-4 and TRBJ2-5; D unclear. CDR3 length: 14 amino acids. Germline lookup yields CDR1 SGHNT and CDR2 YYREEE (reference sequence). V was shortened by 4 bases and J by 1 base, with 11 bases between the two germline ends. This CDR3 is CASSGDGSQETQYF. The CDR3 nucleotides are TGTGCCAGCAGCGGAGACGGTAGCCAAGAGACCCAGTACTTC.

The chain employs TRBV6-6 and TRBJ2-1, with 11 positions matching TRBD2. This CDR3 contains 14 residues. Looked up from germline, CDR1 is MNHNY and CDR2 is SVGAGI (reference sequence). The ends lost 4 bases at V and 7 bases at J; junction bases unmatched: 3. CDR3 amino acids: CASSSRTSGNEQFF. CDR3 sequence (DNA): TGTGCCAGCAGTTCCCGGACTAGCGGGAATGAGCAGTTCTTC.

This CDR3 is CASGLRPDTQYF. The CDR3 bases are TGTGCTAGTGGTTTGCGTCCAGATACGCAGTATTTT. The chain has TRBV12-5 and TRBJ2-3; D gene uncertain. Between the trimmed V and J ends, which lost 2 bases and 4 bases, there was a span of 4 bases. CDR1 is LGHNT, CDR2 FRNRAP, per germline. CDR3 length: 12 residues.

The chain links TRBV30 to TRBJ2-1; no clear D. CDR3 size: 15 residues. Trimming pared 3 bases from V and 1 base from J, leaving 13 bases between. Germline lookup yields CDR1 GTSNPN and CDR2 SVGIG (reference sequence). This CDR3 reads CAWSAGVSSYNEQFF. CDR3 coding DNA: TGTGCCTGGAGCGCTGGAGTAAGTTCCTACAATGAGCAGTTCTTC.

This CDR3 is CASSLQGYQETQYF. CDR3 DNA: TGTGCCAGCAGCTTACAGGGGTATCAGGAGACCCAGTACTTC. The chain couples TRBV7-9 to TRBJ2-5, with D possibly matching TRBD1 (6 bases). The germline V gene encodes CDR1 SEHNR and CDR2 FQNEAQ (reference sequence). Trimming took 2 bases from V and 5 from J, leaving 12 bases between them. The CDR3 loop spans 14 amino acids. Filled out from reference TRBV7-9 and TRBJ2-5, the complete variable domain reads DTGVSQNPRHKITKRGQNVTFRCDPISEHNRLYWYRQTLGQGPEFLTYFQNEAQLEKSRLLSDRFSAERPKGSFSTLEIQRTEQGDSAMYLCASSLQGYQETQYFGPGTRLLVL.

The V gene is TRBV19, the J gene TRBJ1-2, with TRBD1 matching 9 bases. This CDR3 is 14 amino acids long. Germline V CDR1 and CDR2: LNHDA, SQIVND (reference sequence). Losses at the gene ends were 7 bases for V and 8 bases for J; bases not matched to a gene: 11. This chain's CDR3 is CASTKSSTGGGYTF. CDR3 nucleotide sequence: TGTGCCAGTACTAAGTCGTCGACAGGGGGAGGCTACACCTTC.

The chain joins TRBV25-1 to TRBJ2-7; 7 bases align to TRBD1. The CDR3 contains 14 residues. Germline CDR1 reads MGHDK; CDR2 reads SYGVNS. Unmatched junction bases numbered 11, after V lost 10 bases and J lost 2 bases. CDR3 loop: CATSSLDRTYEQYF. DNA for the CDR3: TGTGCCACCTCGTCCTTGGACAGGACCTACGAGCAGTACTTC.

V is TRBV7-3 and J is TRBJ2-2; weak D call: TRBD1 (6 bases). The CDR3 contains 15 residues. Trimming removed 5 bases from V and 6 bases from J, with 16 bases in between. Germline V gene data show CDR1 as SGHTA and CDR2 as FQGTGA. The CDR3 DNA sequence: TGTGCCAGCAGCCTGCGACAGGCCGGGGCCGGGGAGCTGTTTTTT. Protein: CASSLRQAGAGELFF.

This clone was seen a handful of times. J is TRBJ1-1 and V is TRBV7-9, with D possibly matching TRBD1 (6 bases). Per the germline V gene, CDR1 is SEHNR and CDR2 is FQNEAQ (reference sequence). The CDR3 extends over 14 amino acids. V was cut by 1 base and J by 13 bases, with 19 bases left in between. CDR3 DNA: TGTGCCAGCAGCTTAGGCCGAGACAGGCCTTCGAGTTTCTTT. Protein: CASSLGRDRPSSFF.